A single sample is the source of the 25 T cell receptor beta chains below, sequenced in a study of T cells in localized non-small cell lung cancer. TCRdb keeps only in-frame clones here, not all; method: immunoSEQ multiplex PCR. The repertoire includes 90,000 to 95,000 clones, about nine tenths of them detected once, and over 3.5% sits in the top ten. The input for sequencing was PBMCs, taken before any cancer treatment. Receptors originate from a woman aged 40-70 years with stage II squamous cell lung carcinoma.

This chain uses TRBV7-9 with TRBJ2-7; TRBD1 agrees at 7 bases. The V gene end was trimmed by 5 bases and the J gene end by 6 bases; junction bases not matched to a gene: 10. Germline loops: CDR1 SEHNR, CDR2 FQNEAQ (reference sequence). The CDR3 runs to 14 residues. The CDR3, as DNA: TGTGCCAGCAGCCACCGGGACAGTTCTCTCGAGCAGTACTTC. This gives the protein CASSHRDSSLEQYF.

This clone was picked up a small number of times. The chain carries TRBV7-2 and TRBJ2-5; 7 nucleotides agree with TRBD1. Germline loops: CDR1 SGHTA, CDR2 FQGNSA. Germline trimming cut 5 bases from V and 4 bases from J; bases unmatched to any gene: 13. The CDR3 has 16 residues. The CDR3 loop is CASSKWTGRTGETQYF. DNA of the CDR3: TGTGCCAGCAGCAAGTGGACAGGTCGGACGGGAGAGACCCAGTACTTC.

V and J are TRBV4-1 and TRBJ2-7; D tentatively reads TRBD1 or TRBD2 (5 bases each). Between the trimmed V and J ends, which lost 0 bases and 2 bases, there was a span of 14 bases. The CDR3 is 16 amino acids. Germline values: CDR1 MGHRA, CDR2 YSYEKL. CDR3 in amino acids: CASSQEVVGVTYEQYF. The DNA for the CDR3 is TGCGCCAGCAGCCAAGAGGTAGTGGGGGTGACCTACGAGCAGTACTTC.

This chain uses TRBV19 with TRBJ2-3; 11 bases map to TRBD2. V lost 6 bases, J lost 3 bases, and 8 bases stayed unmatched. The CDR3 is 16 residues long. Germline V gene sequence: CDR1 LNHDA, CDR2 SQIVND (reference sequence). CDR3 in amino acids: CASSLLLAGVTDTQYF. In DNA, the CDR3 is TGTGCCAGTAGCCTGCTACTAGCGGGGGTTACAGATACGCAGTATTTT.

The chain carries TRBV5-1 and TRBJ1-1; no firm D call. Germline lookup yields CDR1 SGHRS and CDR2 YFSETQ. The CDR3 totals 13 residues. The V end lost 1 base, the J end lost 2 bases, and 6 bases lay between the germline ends. The CDR3 protein is CASSLNANTEAFF. CDR3 DNA sequence: TGCGCCAGCAGCTTGAATGCTAACACTGAAGCTTTCTTT.

The chain joins TRBV10-3 to TRBJ1-5; tentative D call: TRBD1 (5 bases). The V gene's germline CDR1 is ENHRY and CDR2 SYGVKD. The CDR3 totals 15 residues. V lost 11 bases, J lost 1 base, and 18 bases lay in between. CDR3 sequence (DNA): TGTGCCGTACGCGCCGATGGGGGGAGCAATCAGCCCCAGCATTTT. Translated: CAVRADGGSNQPQHF.

The V call is TRBV7-9, the J call TRBJ1-6; D unclear. Germline-derived CDR1 and CDR2 are SEHNR and FQNEAQ (reference sequence). The CDR3 sequence is 16 residues long. V was cut by 5 bases and J by 5 bases, with 16 bases left in between. CDR3 DNA: TGTGCCAGCAGCCCGGGCCGAGGGCTAAATAATTCACCCCTCCACTTT. It encodes CASSPGRGLNNSPLHF.

The chain carries TRBV27 and TRBJ2-7, with D uncertain. This CDR3 comprises 13 residues. The ends were cut back, 3 bases at V and 4 bases at J, with 10 bases in the middle. Germline CDR1 is MNHEY and CDR2 is SMNVEV (reference sequence). The CDR3 loop is CASSFNREYEQYF. The CDR3 DNA sequence: TGTGCCAGCAGTTTCAACAGAGAATACGAGCAGTACTTC.

The chain recombines TRBV5-1 with TRBJ1-5; the D gene is possibly TRBD1 (5 bases). The CDR3 has 15 amino acids. Trimming cost V 4 bases and J 2 bases, with 13 bases left between them. Germline CDR1 and CDR2: SGHRS and YFSETQ. CDR3 amino acids: CASSPGALGNQPQHF. For the CDR3, the DNA is TGCGCCAGCAGCCCCGGGGCGCTTGGCAATCAGCCCCAGCATTTT.

This chain links TRBV28 with TRBJ1-2, with D maybe TRBD1 (5 bases). This CDR3 contains 15 residues. Germline V gene data show CDR1 as MDHEN and CDR2 as SYDVKM. V dropped 5 bases and J dropped 2 bases, with 15 bases sitting between them. The CDR3 coding sequence is TGTGCCAGCAGTATCGGAGGGACGGCGAACTATGGCTACACCTTC. It encodes CASSIGGTANYGYTF.

The rearrangement uses TRBV5-1 and TRBJ1-5, with TRBD1 matching 7 bases. V lost 4 bases to trimming and J lost 5 bases; unmatched junction nucleotides: 6. This CDR3 region has 14 residues. The germline V gene encodes CDR1 SGHRS and CDR2 YFSETQ. CDR3: CASSLGGTDQPQHF. The CDR3 bases are TGCGCCAGCAGCCTTGGGGGGACAGATCAGCCCCAGCATTTT. Full variable domain (remainder filled in from reference TRBV5-1 and TRBJ1-5): KAGVTQTPRYLIKTRGQQVTLSCSPISGHRSVSWYQQTPGQGLQFLFEYFSETQRNKGNFPGRFSGRQFSNSRSEMNVSTLELGDSALYLCASSLGGTDQPQHFGDGTRLSIL.

The gene calls are TRBV30 and TRBJ1-5; D remains ambiguous. The CDR3 is made up of 12 amino acids. V lost 2 bases to trimming and J lost 6 bases, with 8 bases between them. Germline V gene lookup returns CDR1 GTSNPN and CDR2 SVGIG (reference sequence). CDR3 protein: CAWSKDFQPQHF. The CDR3 region has the DNA TGTGCCTGGAGTAAGGATTTTCAGCCCCAGCATTTT.

This chain connects TRBV6-1 to TRBJ1-1; maybe TRBD1 (5 bases). There are 15 residues in the CDR3. The germline V gene encodes CDR1 MNHNS and CDR2 SASEGT. V lost 6 bases and J 0 bases, leaving 14 bases between the germline ends. CDR3 in DNA: TGTGCCAGCAGGCTGCGACAGTTCATGAACACTGAAGCTTTCTTT. Its protein is CASRLRQFMNTEAFF.

The rearrangement joins TRBV30 to TRBJ1-6, with D tentatively TRBD1 (5 bases). Germline loops: CDR1 GTSNPN, CDR2 SVGIG (reference sequence). The length of the CDR3 is 15 residues. V dropped 7 bases and J dropped 0 bases, with 13 bases sitting between them. This CDR3 reads CASGTSVSYNSPLHF. In DNA form, the CDR3 reads TGTGCCTCCGGGACCAGTGTCTCCTATAATTCACCCCTCCACTTT.

V and J are TRBV30 and TRBJ2-1; D remains ambiguous. Germline-derived CDR1 and CDR2 are GTSNPN and SVGIG (reference sequence). Trimming took off 1 base at V and 5 bases at J, with 9 bases between the two ends. The CDR3 contains 13 residues. CDR3 sequence: CAWSGVFHNEQFF. CDR3 nucleotide sequence: TGTGCCTGGAGTGGAGTTTTCCACAATGAGCAGTTCTTC.

This sequence joins TRBV7-9 and TRBJ1-1; TRBD1 might be the D (5 bases). Germline-derived CDR1 and CDR2 are SEHNR and FQNEAQ (reference sequence). This CDR3 comprises 15 residues. V dropped 2 bases and J dropped 4 bases, with 14 bases sitting between them. CDR3 in DNA: TGTGCCAGCAGCTTATTCCAGGGTGGATTCACTGAAGCTTTCTTT. Translation: CASSLFQGGFTEAFF. The full variable domain, its missing parts supplied by reference TRBV7-9 and TRBJ1-1, is DTGVSQNPRHKITKRGQNVTFRCDPISEHNRLYWYRQTLGQGPEFLTYFQNEAQLEKSRLLSDRFSAERPKGSFSTLEIQRTEQGDSAMYLCASSLFQGGFTEAFFGQGTRLTVV.

The V call is TRBV19, the J call TRBJ2-3, with D possibly being TRBD1 or TRBD2 (5 bases each). Trimming left V 7 bases short and J 0 bases short, with 14 bases between. CDR1 LNHDA and CDR2 SQIVND come from the germline V gene (reference sequence). This CDR3 region has 15 residues. The CDR3 DNA sequence: TGTGCCAGTACGCAGGGACGGTTAAGCACAGATACGCAGTATTTT. This sequence encodes CASTQGRLSTDTQYF.

The CDR3 nucleotides read TGTGCCAGCAGTAGGACAGCAACTAATGAAAAACTGTTTTTT. Translation gives CASSRTATNEKLFF. The chain joins TRBV2 to TRBJ1-4, with a possible D match to TRBD1 (6 bases). Deletions cut 5 bases from V and 0 bases from J, with 7 bases between. CDR3 size: 14 residues. Germline V lookup: CDR1 SNHLY, CDR2 FYNNEI.

The rearrangement links TRBV28 to TRBJ1-1; D might be TRBD1 (5 bases). CDR1 and CDR2 (germline): MDHEN, SYDVKM. V dropped 6 bases and J dropped 0 bases, with 17 bases sitting between them. The CDR3 totals 16 residues. The chain's CDR3 is CASSRGRGAMNTEAFF. CDR3 DNA sequence: TGTGCCAGCAGCCGGGGGAGGGGTGCCATGAACACTGAAGCTTTCTTT.

The rearrangement joins TRBV11-1 to TRBJ2-1, with D uncertain. The germline V and J ends were trimmed by 0 bases and 7 bases, with 10 bases remaining between them. Germline CDR1 is SGHAT and CDR2 is FQDESV (reference sequence). The length of the CDR3 is 14 residues. CDR3: CASSLAGPTNEQFF. Written as DNA, the CDR3 is TGTGCCAGCAGCTTAGCGGGCCCGACAAATGAGCAGTTCTTC.

V usage is TRBV18 and J usage is TRBJ2-7; either TRBD1 or TRBD2 may fit D (5 bases each). With 2 bases removed from V and 0 bases from J, the gap between germline ends came to 5 bases. CDR3 length: 13 residues. CDR1 and CDR2 from the germline V gene are KGHSH and LQKENI. The CDR3 sequence is CASSPGGSYEQYF. CDR3 DNA: TGTGCCAGCTCACCAGGGGGCTCCTACGAGCAGTACTTC.

This clone was observed a single time. The V and J genes are TRBV9 and TRBJ1-1; the match to TRBD1 covers 7 bases. V gave up 3 bases and J gave up 4 bases; unmatched junction bases: 6. CDR3 length: 14 amino acids. The germline V gene has CDR1 SGDLS and CDR2 YYNGEE. The CDR3 DNA is TGTGCCAGCAGCGAGGGAGGGGGCGTCACTGAAGCTTTCTTT. Its protein is CASSEGGGVTEAFF.

In its sample, this clone was seen once. The chain combines TRBV19 with TRBJ1-1; D is possibly TRBD1 (5 bases). There are 10 residues in the CDR3. Germline CDR1 LNHDA, CDR2 SQIVND (reference sequence). V lost 11 bases and J 13 bases, leaving 17 bases between the germline ends. The DNA of the CDR3 is TGTGCCGGCCAGGGTCCTTATGTTTTCTTT. Its translation: CAGQGPYVFF.

The V and J genes are TRBV27 and TRBJ1-5, with D unresolved. Germline V gene sequence: CDR1 MNHEY, CDR2 SMNVEV (reference sequence). The CDR3 totals 13 residues. Trimming removed 5 bases from V and 4 bases from J, with 9 bases in between. CDR3 sequence: CASSLRRNQPQHF. The DNA for the CDR3 is TGTGCCAGCAGTCTCCGACGGAATCAGCCCCAGCATTTT.

The rearrangement joins TRBV5-1 to TRBJ1-1; D call uncertain. Germline CDR1 reads SGHRS; CDR2 reads YFSETQ. Trimming stripped 0 bases from V and 0 bases from J, with 6 bases between. There are 14 residues in the CDR3. CDR3 DNA sequence: TGCGCCAGCAGCTTGGAAGCGGTGAACACTGAAGCTTTCTTT. Translating gives CASSLEAVNTEAFF. Drawing the rest from reference TRBV5-1 and TRBJ1-1, the complete variable domain is KAGVTQTPRYLIKTRGQQVTLSCSPISGHRSVSWYQQTPGQGLQFLFEYFSETQRNKGNFPGRFSGRQFSNSRSEMNVSTLELGDSALYLCASSLEAVNTEAFFGQGTRLTVV.